These T cell receptor beta chains were read from a single sample in a study of blood T cell repertoires in COVID-19. The method was immunoSEQ multiplex PCR; TCRdb's version includes in-frame clones alone and lacks a portion of them. Of 100,000 to 150,000 clones in the sample, around nine tenths are singletons; the top ten hold over 1%. The sample comprised peripheral blood. The origin of the receptors is a woman over 75 with acute or convalescent COVID-19. CDR3s include the opening cysteine and the closing phenylalanine or tryptophan. A D gene is named only where the DNA matches it firmly. Size tells how often a clone was seen (once, few, many) or the class of an expanded clone, and some rows leave it out.

v_call	d_call	j_call	clone_size	cdr3_aa	cdr3_nt
TRBV5-1	TRBD2	TRBJ2-5	.	CASGRAAFQETQYF	TGCGCCAGCGGGAGGGCTGCGTTTCAAGAGACCCAGTACTTC
TRBV5-4	.	TRBJ2-7	.	CASSLDQDYEQYF	TGTGCCAGCAGCTTGGATCAGGACTACGAGCAGTACTTC
TRBV19	TRBD1	TRBJ1-5	few	CASRGTGGNQPQHF	TGTGCCAGTAGGGGAACAGGGGGCAATCAGCCCCAGCATTTT
TRBV11-2	TRBD2	TRBJ2-5	.	CASSVGRASEISQETQYF	TGTGCCAGCAGCGTAGGGAGGGCTAGCGAGATATCGCAAGAGACCCAGTACTTC
TRBV9	TRBD2	TRBJ2-5	.	CASSTSGLAGETQYF	TGTGCCAGCAGCACAAGTGGCCTAGCGGGGGAGACCCAGTACTTC
TRBV7-3	TRBD1	TRBJ2-1	.	CASSRTGGFNEQFF	TGTGCCAGCAGCCGGACAGGGGGTTTCAATGAGCAGTTCTTC
TRBV3-1/TRBV3-2	TRBD1	TRBJ1-2	.	CASSHGQVNYGYTF	TGTGCCAGCAGCCATGGACAGGTGAACTATGGCTACACCTTC
TRBV2	.	TRBJ1-5	.	CASSKDSDNQPQHF	TGTGCCAGCAGTAAGGACAGTGACAATCAGCCCCAGCATTTT
TRBV5-1	.	TRBJ2-3	.	CASSLAGGETSTQYF	TGCGCCAGCAGCTTGGCGGGGGGCGAGACTTCTACGCAGTATTTT
TRBV4-3	TRBD2	TRBJ2-1	.	CASSQDPGASGGPNEQFF	TGCGCCAGCAGCCAAGACCCAGGGGCTAGCGGGGGCCCCAATGAGCAGTTCTTC
TRBV19	TRBD1	TRBJ2-2	.	CASRGWDRMAGELFF	TGTGCCAGTAGGGGGTGGGACAGGATGGCCGGGGAGCTGTTTTTT
TRBV19	.	TRBJ1-1	once	CASSANRETEAFF	TGTGCCAGTAGTGCCAACAGGGAAACTGAAGCTTTCTTT
TRBV4-2	.	TRBJ1-2	.	CASSLQDSYGYTF	TGTGCCAGCAGCCTCCAAGACAGCTATGGCTACACCTTC
TRBV27	.	TRBJ2-7	.	CASTAGPPYEQYF	TGTGCCAGCACGGCAGGGCCTCCCTACGAGCAGTACTTC
TRBV6-5	TRBD1	TRBJ1-1	.	CASRMDRGTNTEAFF	TGTGCCAGCAGAATGGACAGGGGAACGAACACTGAAGCTTTCTTT
TRBV24-1	TRBD1	TRBJ2-2	.	CATSGQGNTGELFF	TGTGCCACCAGTGGACAGGGGAACACCGGGGAGCTGTTTTTT
TRBV5-1	.	TRBJ1-1	.	CASSLTGQNTEAFF	TGCGCCAGCAGCTTGACCGGACAGAACACTGAAGCTTTCTTT
TRBV4-2	TRBD2	TRBJ2-7	.	CASSQDFLAGIGAYEQYF	TGTGCCAGCAGCCAAGATTTCCTAGCGGGAATAGGGGCCTACGAGCAGTACTTC
TRBV4-2	TRBD1	TRBJ1-1	.	CASSQARGHNTEAFF	TGTGCCAGCAGCCAAGCCAGGGGGCATAACACTGAAGCTTTCTTT
TRBV2	TRBD2	TRBJ2-1	.	CASSTGLDNEQFF	TGTGCCAGCAGTACAGGACTAGACAATGAGCAGTTCTTC
TRBV28	.	TRBJ1-5	.	CASSSQGKAQPQHF	TGTGCCAGCAGTTCCCAGGGGAAGGCACAGCCCCAGCATTTT
TRBV27	TRBD1	TRBJ1-2	.	CASRGQVNYGYTF	TGTGCCAGCAGAGGACAGGTCAACTATGGCTACACCTTC
TRBV7-3	.	TRBJ2-1	.	CASSLGRGGNEQFF	TGTGCCAGCAGCTTGGGCAGGGGAGGGAATGAGCAGTTCTTC